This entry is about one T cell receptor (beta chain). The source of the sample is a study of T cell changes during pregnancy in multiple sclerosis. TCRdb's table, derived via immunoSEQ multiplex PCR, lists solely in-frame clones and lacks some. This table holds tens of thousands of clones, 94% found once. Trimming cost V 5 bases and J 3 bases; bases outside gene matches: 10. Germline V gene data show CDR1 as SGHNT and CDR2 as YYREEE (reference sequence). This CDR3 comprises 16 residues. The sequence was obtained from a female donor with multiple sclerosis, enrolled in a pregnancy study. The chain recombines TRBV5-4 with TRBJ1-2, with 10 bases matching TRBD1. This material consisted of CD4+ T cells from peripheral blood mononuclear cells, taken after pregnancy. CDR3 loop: CASSPGTGAVDYGYTF. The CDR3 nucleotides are TGTGCCAGCAGTCCCGGGACAGGGGCGGTGGACTATGGCTACACCTTC.